This passage covers 31 T cell receptor beta chains from one sample sequenced in a study of breast tumors, draining lymph nodes, adjacent tissues. One entry per CDR3 protein, called by TCRdb with MiXCR from the multiplex PCR reads. The table includes about 15,000 distinct CDR3 sequences, approximately 51% detected once. Sample: tumor-adjacent breast tissue. Receptors were obtained from a female donor with breast cancer. Some clones in this sample may be carry-over from other donors' samples.

This clonotype rates as medium-sized. This chain links TRBV20-1 with TRBJ2-7; weak D call: TRBD2 (5 bases). CDR3 length: 12 amino acids. Germline CDR1 and CDR2: DFQATT and SNEGSKA (reference sequence). V was shortened by 5 bases and J by 3 bases, with 11 bases between the two germline ends. CDR3 residues: CSAPGRYYEQYF. DNA of the CDR3: TGCAGTGCTCCGGGAAGATACTACGAGCAGTACTTC.

A word on this clonotype: This may come from a read error, since a much larger clone is one base off. The CDR3 ends on some other residue instead of the conserved phenylalanine or tryptophan, so this is likely a read error. V usage is TRBV7-9 and J usage is TRBJ2-4; 8 bases align to TRBD1. Germline CDR1 and CDR2: SEHNR and FQNEAQ (reference sequence). V gave up 6 bases and J gave up 7 bases; unmatched junction bases: 8. This CDR3 is 14 amino acids long. CDR3 residues: CASRPGQGGNIQYL. Written as DNA, the CDR3 is TGTGCCAGCAGACCCGGACAGGGAGGTAACATTCAGTACCTC.

V usage is TRBV7-2 and J usage is TRBJ1-2, with 11 bases fitting TRBD1. The trim removed 0 bases at V and 7 bases at J, leaving 7 bases unmatched. Germline lookup yields CDR1 SGHTA and CDR2 FQGNSA. The CDR3 loop spans 16 amino acids. Here the CDR3 DNA reads TGTGCCAGCAGCTTAGCTCCGGGACAGGGGGAGGGTGGCTACACCTTC. Encoded protein: CASSLAPGQGEGGYTF.

CDR3 in DNA: TGTGCCAGCAGCCCGGCGGGACAAACAGATACGCAGTATTTT. Its protein product is CASSPAGQTDTQYF. The chain recombines TRBV12-3 or TRBV12-4 with TRBJ2-3, with D possibly called TRBD1 or TRBD2 (6 bases each). The length of the CDR3 is 14 residues. V was trimmed by 6 bases and J by 3 bases, leaving 13 bases between them.

Relative to its sample, this clonotype is medium-sized (0.01 to 0.1%). The gene calls are TRBV25-1 and TRBJ2-1, with 11 nucleotides matching TRBD2. The germline V gene encodes CDR1 MGHDK and CDR2 SYGVNS. The junction had 3 bases not matched to a gene; V was cut back by 3 bases and J by 5 bases. This CDR3 is 15 amino acids long. CDR3 sequence: CASSDTSGGNNEQFF. For the CDR3, the DNA is TGTGCCAGCAGTGACACTAGCGGGGGTAACAATGAGCAGTTCTTC.

The chain recombines TRBV5-5 with TRBJ1-6, with TRBD1 matching over 12 bases. The trim removed 5 bases at V and 7 bases at J, leaving 7 bases unmatched. The germline CDR1 and CDR2 sequences are SGHKS and YYEKEE (reference sequence). There are 16 residues in the CDR3. CDR3 sequence reads: CASRGSGTGGNSPLHF. CDR3 bases: TGTGCCAGCAGAGGTAGCGGGACAGGGGGCAATTCACCCCTCCACTTT. Full variable domain (outside the CDR3, taken from reference TRBV5-5 and TRBJ1-6): DAGVTQSPTHLIKTRGQQVTLRCSPISGHKSVSWYQQVLGQGPQFIFQYYEKEERGRGNFPDRFSARQFPNYSSELNVNALLLGDSALYLCASRGSGTGGNSPLHFGNGTRLTVT.

The chain carries TRBV5-6 and TRBJ2-7; perhaps TRBD2 as D (5 bases). V lost 4 bases and J 6 bases, leaving 11 bases between the germline ends. CDR1 SGHDT and CDR2 YYEEEE come from the germline V gene. The length of the CDR3 is 12 residues. The CDR3 DNA follows: TGTGCCAGCAGCCTTCCCCGGGGCGAGCAGTACTTC. It codes for CASSLPRGEQYF.

This chain connects TRBV10-3 to TRBJ2-3, with TRBD1 as a possible D gene (7 bases). CDR1 and CDR2 from the germline V gene are ENHRY and SYGVKD. The CDR3 is 19 amino acids. Trimming pared 3 bases from V and 0 bases from J, leaving 22 bases between. CDR3 nucleotide sequence: TGTGCCATCAGTGAACTCTTCTGGCGGGGACAGCGAAGCACAGATACGCAGTATTTT. Its translation is CAISELFWRGQRSTDTQYF.

This clonotype was counted a few times. CDR3 region: CSARRQGETQYF. Written as DNA, the CDR3 is TGCAGTGCTAGACGGCAGGGGGAGACCCAGTACTTC. V is TRBV20-1 and J is TRBJ2-5; D might be TRBD1 (6 bases). V lost 2 bases and J lost 5, with 9 bases in between. The CDR3 length is 12 residues. CDR1 and CDR2 from the germline V gene are DFQATT and SNEGSKA (reference sequence).

The chain uses TRBV5-4 and TRBJ2-3; perhaps TRBD2 as D (6 bases). CDR1 and CDR2 (germline): SGHNT, YYREEE (reference sequence). The V gene lost 4 bases and the J gene lost 2 bases, with 14 bases spanning the gap. The CDR3 is 15 residues long. This CDR3 is CASSAGRRATDTQYF. For the CDR3, the DNA is TGTGCCAGCAGCGCCGGGCGGAGGGCCACAGATACGCAGTATTTT.

This clonotype is categorized as medium-sized. J is TRBJ1-5 and V is TRBV9; possible D gene TRBD1, 6 bases. Between the trimmed V and J ends, which lost 0 bases and 8 bases, there was a span of 12 bases. Germline V lookup: CDR1 SGDLS, CDR2 YYNGEE. The CDR3 spans 14 residues. In DNA, the CDR3 is TGTGCCAGCAGCGTAGAAGGGGGTAGGGAGCCCCAGCATTTT. This sequence encodes CASSVEGGREPQHF.

The rearrangement joins TRBV20-1 to TRBJ1-3; 8 positions match TRBD1. V dropped 6 bases and J dropped 3; count of bases not matched to a gene: 7. CDR1 is DFQATT and CDR2 is SNEGSKA in the germline V gene (reference sequence). This CDR3 comprises 14 residues. The CDR3 DNA follows: TGCAGTGCGGCCTATACAGGGGGTGGAAACACCATATATTTT. This encodes CSAAYTGGGNTIYF.

Comment on this clonotype: Without the conserved terminal phenylalanine or tryptophan, this CDR3 likely stems from a read error. Because the CDR3's place on the DNA is in doubt, the DNA is left out and the CDR3 is given as listed by TCRdb. CDR3: CASSRTGT. The chain employs TRBV27 and TRBJ2-7; TRBD1, the table's D call, was not compared with the DNA. CDR1 and CDR2 from the germline V gene are MNHEY and SMNVEV (reference sequence). The CDR3 spans 8 amino acids, including both terminal residues.

This clonotype was observed a handful of times. CDR3 in DNA: TGCGCCAGCAGCCAAGAAATCGCAGGGCCGCAGCATTTT. Protein: CASSQEIAGPQHF. The gene calls are TRBV4-3 and TRBJ1-5; perhaps TRBD1 as D (5 bases). This CDR3 has 13 residues. Germline values: CDR1 LGHNA, CDR2 YSLEER. Trimming left V 0 bases short and J 13 bases short, with 13 bases between.

The chain has TRBV7-3 and TRBJ1-4; D gene uncertain. Per germline, CDR1 SGHTA and CDR2 FQGTGA. The CDR3 is made up of 17 amino acids. V lost 2 bases to trimming and J lost 3 bases, with 16 bases between them. CDR3: CASSLQHVGIANEKLFF. The CDR3 DNA follows: TGTGCCAGCAGCTTACAACATGTGGGAATTGCTAATGAAAAACTGTTTTTT. The full variable domain, its missing parts supplied by reference TRBV7-3 and TRBJ1-4, is GAGVSQTPSNKVTEKGKYVELRCDPISGHTALYWYRQSLGQGPEFLIYFQGTGAADDSGLPNDRFFAVRPEGSVSTLKIQRTERGDSAVYLCASSLQHVGIANEKLFFGSGTQLSVL.

This rearrangement joins TRBV15 to TRBJ1-6; unclear D gene. The V gene lost 1 base and the J gene lost 8 bases, with 9 bases spanning the gap. In germline, CDR1 is LNHNV, CDR2 YYDKDF (reference sequence). This CDR3 is 14 amino acids long. The CDR3 bases are TGTGCCACCAGCAGAGGGGCTATAGATTCACCCCTCCACTTT. Its translation is CATSRGAIDSPLHF. Variable domain in full (rest from reference TRBV15 and TRBJ1-6): DAMVIQNPRYQVTQFGKPVTLSCSQTLNHNVMYWYQQKSSQAPKLLFHYYDKDFNNEADTPDNFQSRRPNTSFCFLDIRSPGLGDTAMYLCATSRGAIDSPLHFGNGTRLTVT.

In regard to this clonotype: Just one base apart from a much larger clone, this may be a read error. The chain has TRBV6-1 and TRBJ1-1, with 8 bases that match TRBD1. The germline V gene has CDR1 MNHNS and CDR2 SASEGT. The CDR3 is 13 amino acids. J was trimmed by 3 bases and V by 10 bases; bases with no gene match: 7. The CDR3 DNA follows: TGTGCCACCAAGACAGGGGCGGACACTGAAGCTTTCTTT. The encoded protein is CATKTGADTEAFF.

In this sample, this clonotype turned up many times. The chain combines TRBV25-1 with TRBJ2-5, with D maybe TRBD2 (7 bases). The CDR3 contains 16 residues. Germline values: CDR1 MGHDK, CDR2 SYGVNS. V was cut by 6 bases and J by 4 bases, with 21 bases left in between. CDR3 protein: CASSREGGGLGETQYF. Here the CDR3 DNA reads TGTGCCAGCAGCCGGGAAGGGGGAGGGTTAGGAGAGACCCAGTACTTC.

The V gene is TRBV9, the J gene TRBJ2-5, with unresolved D. V gave up 4 bases and J gave up 2 bases, with 18 bases separating them. The CDR3 contains 16 residues. Germline V gives CDR1 SGDLS, CDR2 YYNGEE. The CDR3 DNA sequence: TGTGCCAGCAGCTTCAAGGCGCCGCGCTCTCAAGAGACCCAGTACTTC. Translating it yields CASSFKAPRSQETQYF.

This clonotype was seen a single time. This chain uses TRBV5-4 with TRBJ2-1; D ambiguous. There are 15 residues in the CDR3. In germline, CDR1 is SGHNT, CDR2 YYREEE (reference sequence). Between the trimmed V and J ends, which lost 4 bases and 0 bases, there was a span of 11 bases. CDR3 sequence (DNA): TGTGCCAGCAGCCTACACGGTAACTCCTACAATGAGCAGTTCTTC. Translating gives CASSLHGNSYNEQFF.

The gene calls are TRBV10-2 and TRBJ1-1, with D possibly being TRBD1 (5 bases). Looked up from germline, CDR1 is WSHSY and CDR2 is SAAADI. Trimming removed 3 bases from V and 4 bases from J, with 12 bases in between. The CDR3 covers 14 residues. The CDR3 coding sequence is TGCGCCAGCAGTGATAGGGGCGAGGTCACTGAAGCTTTCTTT. As protein: CASSDRGEVTEAFF.

Remarks on this clonotype: Compared with germline, one end of the junction differs, possibly owing to a read error. The rearrangement uses TRBV20-1 and TRBJ2-3; no definite D call. Germline CDR1 and CDR2: DFQATT and SNEGSKA (reference sequence). CDR3 length: 9 amino acids. The chain's CDR3 is CSARDTQYF. DNA of the CDR3: TGCAGCGCTAGAGATACGCAGTATTTT.

This chain links TRBV5-5 with TRBJ1-1; no reliable D call. Trimming stripped 0 bases from V and 0 bases from J, with 12 bases between. There are 16 residues in the CDR3. Germline V gives CDR1 SGHKS, CDR2 YYEKEE (reference sequence). In DNA, the CDR3 is TGTGCCAGCAGCTTGGTTCGAACCCCCATGAACACTGAAGCTTTCTTT. It codes for CASSLVRTPMNTEAFF.

The chain carries TRBV5-1 and TRBJ1-6, with D possibly matching TRBD1 (6 bases). The germline V and J ends were trimmed by 3 bases and 9 bases, with 19 bases remaining between them. From germline, CDR1 is SGHRS and CDR2 YFSETQ. CDR3 length: 16 residues. CDR3 nucleotides: TGCGCCAGCAGCTCCAGGGACGGGGGGCACGGTTCACCCCTCCACTTT. It translates to CASSSRDGGHGSPLHF.

Notes on this clonotype: This likely comes from a read error, as the CDR3 has no conserved phenylalanine or tryptophan at its end. This chain links TRBV29-1 with TRBJ1-2; no clear D gene. CDR1 is SQVTM, CDR2 ANQGSEA, per germline. The CDR3 totals 15 residues. CDR3 coding DNA: TGTAGCGTCGAAGATCTAAACAGACTTAACTATGGCTACACCCTC. This encodes CSVEDLNRLNYGYTL.

This clonotype has at least ten counts. A read error may be the cause here, since a much bigger clone is one base away. The V gene is TRBV6-1, the J gene TRBJ2-7; the D is unclear. The CDR3 has 13 amino acids. From germline, CDR1 is MNHNS and CDR2 SASEGT. V was shortened by 8 bases and J by 0 bases, with 11 bases between the two germline ends. CDR3 region: CASGRAYSYEQYF. In nucleotides, the CDR3 is TGTGCCAGCGGTCGCGCCTACTCCTACGAGCAGTACTTC.

This clonotype occurred a few times. This may arise from a read error, as a much more abundant clone is one base away. The chain combines TRBV29-1 with TRBJ2-1, with a tentative D call TRBD2 (6 bases). Trimming took off 1 base at V and 4 bases at J, with 17 bases between the two ends. The CDR3 sequence is 16 residues long. CDR1 and CDR2 (germline): SQVTM, ANQGSEA. The CDR3 protein is CSVEVAVGPSYNEQFF. The CDR3 DNA reads as TGCAGCGTTGAAGTAGCGGTGGGGCCCTCGTACAATGAGCAGTTCTTC.

The J gene is TRBJ2-5, the V gene TRBV19, with D possibly matching TRBD2 (6 bases). This CDR3 has 13 amino acids. Trimming left V 3 bases short and J 3 bases short, with 8 bases between. Germline lookup yields CDR1 LNHDA and CDR2 SQIVND (reference sequence). The CDR3 loop reads CASSIRGKETQYF. CDR3 nucleotides: TGTGCCAGTAGTATCCGGGGGAAAGAGACCCAGTACTTC.

This clonotype was counted a single time. Compared with germline, one end of the junction differs, possibly owing to a read error. The genes are TRBV28 and TRBJ1-5; the D is unclear. The CDR3 consists of 13 residues. Germline V gene data show CDR1 as MDHEN and CDR2 as SYDVKM. CDR3 protein: CAGSLHSNQPQHF. For the CDR3, the DNA is TGCGCCGGCAGTTTACATAGCAATCAGCCCCAGCATTTT.

Worth noting for this clonotype: One junction end does not reproduce the germline sequence, and a read error may be involved. The chain combines TRBV28 with TRBJ2-7; 8 nucleotides agree with TRBD2. This CDR3 comprises 14 residues. In germline, CDR1 is MDHEN, CDR2 SYDVKM. This chain's CDR3 is CTTVFSGTRYEQHF. CDR3 nucleotide sequence: TGTACCACCGTTTTTAGCGGGACCCGCTACGAGCAGCACTTC.

With respect to this clonotype: Given a much more abundant clone one base away, this may be a read error. The genes are TRBV20-1 and TRBJ1-1, with TRBD1 as a possible D gene (6 bases). CDR3 size: 15 residues. Deletions cut 1 base from V and 4 bases from J, with 16 bases between. Per the germline V gene, CDR1 is DFQATT and CDR2 is SNEGSKA (reference sequence). CDR3 bases: TGCAGTGCTAGAGGGGATGGGGGCCTGACCACTGAAGCTTTCTTT. It codes for CSARGDGGLTTEAFF.